These 10 T cell receptor beta chains were all obtained from the same sample, sequenced in a study of cytomegalovirus exposure and HLA in healthy donors. Use of 60 Vbeta and 13 Jbeta primers characterized the PCR. The data were produced by immunoSEQ multiplex PCR, yet TCRdb's version contains in-frame clones alone and is incomplete. The data show about 120,000 clones, with around 75% seen just once and around 3% held by the top ten. Material: PBMCs. The receptors here all came from a woman aged 50 to 60 in good health and CMV-seronegative.

This clone came up a few times. The rearrangement joins TRBV7-2 to TRBJ1-2; D gene unclear. CDR1 and CDR2 (germline): SGHTA, FQGNSA. The CDR3 runs to 12 residues. Trimming took 1 base from V and 4 from J, leaving 4 bases between them. CDR3 sequence reads: CASSLVSYGYTF. The CDR3, as DNA: TGTGCCAGCAGCTTAGTCTCCTATGGCTACACCTTC.

This clone appeared a single time. The rearrangement joins TRBV7-2 to TRBJ1-2; D not certain. The CDR3 loop spans 13 amino acids. Germline V lookup: CDR1 SGHTA, CDR2 FQGNSA. The V and J ends lost 1 base and 6 bases respectively, with 9 bases between them. The CDR3 spells CASSLGRRDGYTF. The DNA for the CDR3 is TGTGCCAGCAGCTTAGGGCGGCGGGATGGCTACACCTTC.

The chain couples TRBV18 to TRBJ2-7, with D possibly matching TRBD2 (5 bases). Germline V CDR1 and CDR2: KGHSH, LQKENI. The germline V and J ends were trimmed by 0 bases and 6 bases, with 12 bases remaining between them. CDR3 size: 14 residues. The CDR3 sequence: CASSPPERSVEQYF. CDR3 sequence (DNA): TGTGCCAGCTCACCACCTGAGCGGTCGGTCGAGCAGTACTTC.

A single count supports this clone. The gene calls are TRBV15 and TRBJ2-5, with D possibly matching TRBD2 (5 bases). V lost 0 bases, J lost 5 bases, and 16 bases lay in between. Germline V CDR1 and CDR2: LNHNV, YYDKDF (reference sequence). The CDR3 length is 16 residues. The CDR3 here is CATSRETHGLGETQYF. The DNA of the CDR3 is TGTGCCACCAGCAGAGAAACCCATGGACTTGGGGAGACCCAGTACTTC.

The rearrangement joins TRBV28 to TRBJ2-7; 10 positions agree with TRBD1. CDR3 length equals 14 residues. Germline V lookup: CDR1 MDHEN, CDR2 SYDVKM. Trimming took 10 bases from V and 2 from J; bases not matched to a gene: 8. The CDR3 sequence: CAITRDRGTYEQYF. The CDR3 DNA follows: TGTGCCATAACCCGGGACAGGGGTACCTACGAGCAGTACTTC.

The gene calls are TRBV11-2 and TRBJ2-2; 7 bases agree with TRBD1. Germline V gene lookup returns CDR1 SGHAT and CDR2 FQNNGV. The CDR3 is made up of 14 amino acids. Unmatched junction bases numbered 5, after V lost 5 bases and J lost 5 bases. CDR3 sequence: CASSTRQGTGELFF. As DNA, the CDR3 is TGTGCCAGCAGCACCCGACAGGGTACCGGGGAGCTGTTTTTT. The full variable domain, its missing parts supplied by reference TRBV11-2 and TRBJ2-2, is EAGVAQSPRYKIIEKRQSVAFWCNPISGHATLYWYQQILGQGPKLLIQFQNNGVVDDSQLPKDRFSAERLKGVDSTLKIQPAKLEDSAVYLCASSTRQGTGELFFGEGSRLTVL.

This chain joins TRBV19 and TRBJ2-3; no firm D call. Germline V gene lookup returns CDR1 LNHDA and CDR2 SQIVND (reference sequence). This CDR3 is built from 13 residues. V was clipped by 3 bases and J by 5 bases, with 9 bases between them. CDR3 loop: CASSISFRDTQYF. Written as DNA, the CDR3 is TGTGCCAGTAGTATCTCCTTTAGAGATACGCAGTATTTT.

The rearrangement joins TRBV6-1 to TRBJ2-5; no reliable D call. The end of the DNA fits TRBJ2-7 better, so the J call may be wrong. Germline CDR1 and CDR2: MNHNS and SASEGT. The CDR3 extends over 12 amino acids. CDR3 region: CASRTLGYEQYF. In DNA form, the CDR3 reads TGTGCCAGCAGGACCCTAGGCTACGAGCAGTACTTC.

This chain joins TRBV5-1 and TRBJ2-1; 9 bases are a match to TRBD2. The CDR3 is made up of 14 amino acids. V was clipped by 4 bases and J by 10 bases; unmatched bases: 9. CDR1 is SGHRS and CDR2 is YFSETQ in the germline V gene. This CDR3 is CASSKHSGSGEQFF. The CDR3 DNA is TGCGCCAGCAGCAAACATAGCGGGAGTGGAGAGCAGTTCTTC.

The V gene is TRBV13, the J gene TRBJ1-2; TRBD1 aligns across 9 bases. Per the germline V gene, CDR1 is PRHDT and CDR2 is FYEKMQ (reference sequence). This CDR3 contains 15 residues. With 4 bases clipped from V and 6 bases from J, the junction kept 9 bases outside the gene matches. The CDR3 spells CASSSGTGISNGYTF. In DNA form, the CDR3 reads TGTGCCAGCAGCTCCGGGACAGGGATTAGCAATGGCTACACCTTC. The full variable domain, rest sourced from reference TRBV13 and TRBJ1-2, is AAGVIQSPRHLIKEKRETATLKCYPIPRHDTVYWYQQGPGQDPQFLISFYEKMQSDKGSIPDRFSAQQFSDYHSELNMSSLELGDSALYFCASSSGTGISNGYTFGSGTRLTVV.